This TCR beta chain was captured by sequencing in a study of blood T cell repertoires in COVID-19. Germline-derived CDR1 and CDR2 are MGHDK and SYGVNS. V lost 5 bases, J lost 1 base, and 15 bases lay in between. This CDR3 has 16 amino acids. The table came from immunoSEQ multiplex PCR; TCRdb's copy has only in-frame clones and leaves some out. The sample has some 68,000 clones; around 91% are singletons. The sequenced sample was peripheral blood. The source of this sequence is a man aged 50 to 60 with acute or convalescent COVID-19. The chain is built from TRBV25-1 and TRBJ1-5, with D hard to call. CDR3 nucleotides: TGTGCCAGCAGTCCTTTGGGTGAGGGCAGCAATCAGCCCCAGCATTTT. Translation gives CASSPLGEGSNQPQHF. The complete variable domain, with remaining parts taken from reference TRBV25-1 and TRBJ1-5, reads EADIYQTPRYLVIGTGKKITLECSQTMGHDKMYWYQQDPGMELHLIHYSYGVNSTEKGDLSSESTVSRIRTEHFPLTLESARPSHTSQYLCASSPLGEGSNQPQHFGDGTRLSIL.